The 20 T cell receptor beta chains below come from one sample, sequenced in a study of blood T cell repertoires in COVID-19. The data were produced by immunoSEQ multiplex PCR, yet TCRdb's version contains in-frame clones alone and is incomplete. This table has more than 110,000 clones, 84% appearing once. The sample consisted of PBMCs or T cells enriched from blood (not recorded which). Receptors were obtained from a woman under 30 who had been exposed to COVID-19.

The V call is TRBV18, the J call TRBJ2-7; D may be TRBD1 (5 bases). Germline assignment: CDR1 KGHSH and CDR2 LQKENI. The CDR3 covers 14 residues. With 8 bases removed from V and 0 bases from J, the gap between germline ends came to 14 bases. In DNA form, the CDR3 reads TGTGCCAGCACCCAGGGCTCCAACTCCTACGAGCAGTACTTC. Amino acids: CASTQGSNSYEQYF.

The chain recombines TRBV6-4 with TRBJ2-1; D unclear. V dropped 4 bases and J dropped 6 bases, with 7 bases sitting between them. Germline V CDR1 and CDR2: MRHNA, SNTAGT. This CDR3 is 12 amino acids long. CDR3 DNA: TGTGCCAGCAGTGCCAACAGCAATGAGCAGTTCTTC. Its translation is CASSANSNEQFF.

CDR3 region: CASSPWTSGRNFEQYF. As DNA, the CDR3 is TGTGCCAGCAGTCCTTGGACTAGCGGGAGAAATTTCGAGCAGTACTTC. V usage is TRBV27 and J usage is TRBJ2-7, with TRBD2 matching 13 bases. CDR1 is MNHEY, CDR2 SMNVEV, per germline (reference sequence). CDR3 length: 16 amino acids. V was clipped by 5 bases and J by 6 bases; unmatched bases: 10.

The gene calls are TRBV28 and TRBJ1-2; the D is unclear. In germline, CDR1 is MDHEN, CDR2 SYDVKM. The CDR3 sequence is 13 residues long. Trimming pared 3 bases from V and 7 bases from J, leaving 12 bases between. Here the CDR3 reads CASSFRDSRGYTF. For the CDR3, the DNA is TGTGCCAGCAGTTTTCGCGACTCACGTGGCTACACCTTC.

V usage is TRBV7-2 and J usage is TRBJ1-2, with TRBD1 matching over 7 bases. The J segment lost 2 bases and the V segment lost 4 bases, leaving 10 bases of the junction unmatched. Per the germline V gene, CDR1 is SGHTA and CDR2 is FQGNSA. CDR3 length: 16 residues. The CDR3 sequence is CASSSARSTGNYGYTF. CDR3 nucleotide sequence: TGTGCCAGCAGCTCTGCTAGATCGACAGGGAACTATGGCTACACCTTC.

V gene TRBV5-1 combines with J gene TRBJ2-1, with 14 bases fitting TRBD2. V lost 1 base to trimming and J lost 7 bases; unmatched junction nucleotides: 4. The CDR3 length is 16 residues. CDR1 is SGHRS and CDR2 is YFSETQ in the germline V gene. This CDR3 is CASSLPGTSGRNEQFF. The CDR3 DNA reads as TGCGCCAGCAGCTTGCCCGGGACTAGCGGGAGAAATGAGCAGTTCTTC.

This clone occurred once. The genes are TRBV5-1 and TRBJ2-7, with 10 bases that match TRBD2. Germline trimming cut 2 bases from V and 7 bases from J; bases unmatched to any gene: 9. Germline V lookup: CDR1 SGHRS, CDR2 YFSETQ. This CDR3 has 15 amino acids. This chain's CDR3 is CASSFIAGGAEEQYF. Written as DNA, the CDR3 is TGCGCCAGCAGCTTCATAGCGGGAGGAGCGGAAGAGCAGTACTTC. The variable domain in full, with the rest retrieved from reference TRBV5-1 and TRBJ2-7, is KAGVTQTPRYLIKTRGQQVTLSCSPISGHRSVSWYQQTPGQGLQFLFEYFSETQRNKGNFPGRFSGRQFSNSRSEMNVSTLELGDSALYLCASSFIAGGAEEQYFGPGTRLTVT.

The count of this clone is one. The chain joins TRBV4-1 to TRBJ1-4, with 8 positions matching TRBD1. CDR1 and CDR2 from the germline V gene are MGHRA and YSYEKL. Trimming at V came to 4 bases and at J to 8 bases, leaving 6 bases not matched to a gene. The CDR3 is 14 residues long. The CDR3 DNA follows: TGCGCCAGCAGCCGGACAGGGCAGGGGGAAAAACTGTTTTTT. Translated, it gives CASSRTGQGEKLFF.

The chain uses TRBV10-3 and TRBJ1-1; D is uncertain. The CDR3 consists of 13 residues. Per the germline V gene, CDR1 is ENHRY and CDR2 is SYGVKD. V was shortened by 4 bases and J by 4 bases, with 10 bases between the two germline ends. CDR3 residues: CAISGEPRTEAFF. The CDR3 bases are TGTGCCATCAGTGGGGAGCCGCGCACTGAAGCTTTCTTT.

This chain uses TRBV30 with TRBJ1-5, with D possibly being TRBD1 (5 bases). V gave up 3 bases and J gave up 7 bases, with 19 bases separating them. The CDR3 sequence is 15 residues long. Germline V gives CDR1 GTSNPN, CDR2 SVGIG (reference sequence). In nucleotides, the CDR3 is TGTGCCTGGAGGGGCCAGAACATAGGGGTACAGCCCCAGCATTTT. It translates to CAWRGQNIGVQPQHF.

The rearrangement links TRBV16 to TRBJ2-3; the match to TRBD2 covers 12 bases. Trimming took 0 bases from V and 6 from J; bases not matched to a gene: 7. Germline CDR1 is KGHSY and CDR2 is FQNENV. There are 17 residues in the CDR3. Here the CDR3 reads CASSQSWPSGRADTQYF. CDR3 DNA: TGTGCCAGCAGCCAATCGTGGCCTAGCGGGAGGGCCGATACGCAGTATTTT.

The rearrangement uses TRBV5-5 and TRBJ2-5, with a tentative D call TRBD2 (6 bases). Germline V gives CDR1 SGHKS, CDR2 YYEKEE (reference sequence). Trimming took off 5 bases at V and 2 bases at J, with 19 bases between the two ends. The CDR3 covers 16 residues. CDR3 amino acids: CASSSGIAVQQETQYF. CDR3 bases: TGTGCCAGCAGTTCCGGGATAGCGGTACAACAAGAGACCCAGTACTTC.

V usage is TRBV28 and J usage is TRBJ2-7; TRBD2 agrees at 7 bases. Germline V gives CDR1 MDHEN, CDR2 SYDVKM. The CDR3 extends over 15 amino acids. The trim removed 3 bases at V and 2 bases at J, leaving 7 bases unmatched. The CDR3 is CASSLAGGGTYEQYF. The DNA of the CDR3 is TGTGCCAGCAGTTTGGCCGGCGGGGGAACCTACGAGCAGTACTTC.

Written as DNA, the CDR3 is TGTGCCAGCAGCTTGCGGGCTAGCGGGTCGCGCGCCGGGGAGCTGTTTTTT. Encoded protein: CASSLRASGSRAGELFF. The V and J genes are TRBV5-4 and TRBJ2-2, with TRBD2 identical over 8 bases. V lost 1 base and J lost 6; bases outside the gene matches: 11. The CDR3 is made up of 17 amino acids. CDR1 and CDR2 from the germline V gene are SGHNT and YYREEE (reference sequence).

This rearrangement joins TRBV6-5 to TRBJ2-7; a weak D match, TRBD2 (5 bases). V was clipped by 0 bases and J by 2 bases, with 11 bases between them. This CDR3 comprises 15 residues. Germline V gives CDR1 MNHEY, CDR2 SVGAGI. The CDR3 sequence: CASSYSGGPPYEQYF. The CDR3 DNA reads as TGTGCCAGCAGTTACTCAGGCGGGCCTCCCTACGAGCAGTACTTC.

CDR3 amino acids: CASSQVGQGATEAFF. CDR3 coding DNA: TGTGCCAGCAGCCAAGTGGGACAGGGGGCAACTGAAGCTTTCTTT. The chain carries TRBV3-1 (or the pseudogene TRBV3-2) and TRBJ1-1; 12 nucleotides align to TRBD1. The junction had 2 bases not matched to a gene; V was cut back by 1 base and J by 5 bases. The length of the CDR3 is 15 residues. The germline V gene encodes CDR1 LGHDT and CDR2 YNNKEL (reference sequence).

The chain has TRBV27 and TRBJ1-5; 9 bases align to TRBD1. This CDR3 contains 14 residues. Germline V CDR1 and CDR2: MNHEY, SMNVEV (reference sequence). V was clipped by 5 bases and J by 6 bases; unmatched bases: 5. The CDR3 DNA reads as TGTGCCAGCAGTGCGACAGGGGGGGGTCAGCCCCAGCATTTT. Protein: CASSATGGGQPQHF.

The gene calls are TRBV6-6 and TRBJ1-1; no reliable D call. The CDR3 has 11 residues. V lost 6 bases and J 2 bases, leaving 4 bases between the germline ends. Germline lookup yields CDR1 MNHNY and CDR2 SVGAGI (reference sequence). The CDR3 nucleotides read TGTGCCAGCAGGTTAAACACTGAAGCTTTCTTT. It yields the protein CASRLNTEAFF.

CDR3 loop: CASSAGTSVGEQFF. CDR3 nucleotide sequence: TGCGCCAGCAGCGCCGGGACTAGCGTGGGTGAGCAGTTCTTC. The chain has TRBV5-1 and TRBJ2-1; 10 bases agree with TRBD2. There are 14 residues in the CDR3. From germline, CDR1 is SGHRS and CDR2 YFSETQ. V was pared by 4 bases and J by 9 bases, with 7 bases of the junction left unmatched.

This rearrangement joins TRBV13 to TRBJ1-1; D uncertain. This CDR3 contains 16 residues. Deletions cut 4 bases from V and 4 bases from J, with 19 bases between. Germline CDR1 is PRHDT and CDR2 is FYEKMQ (reference sequence). In DNA form, the CDR3 reads TGTGCCAGCAGCTCAACCCTGAAGGGAGGCGGCACTGAAGCTTTCTTT. This codes for CASSSTLKGGGTEAFF.